What follows are 26 T cell receptor beta chains derived from one specimen sequenced in a study of T cell repertoires in cytomegalovirus infection. TCRdb recomputed calls from the reads with MiXCR, one row per CDR3 protein. The sample consists of roughly 570,000 distinct CDR3 sequences, 40% of them appearing once. These receptors lack a known antigen. Sequences were derived from cultured PBMCs, sampled from culture after CMV antigen stimulation. All receptors derive from a human donor in good health (CMV status not recorded). Some clones in this sample may be carry-over from other donors' samples.

The chain combines TRBV12-3 or TRBV12-4 with TRBJ1-2, with TRBD1 matching 9 bases. Germline trimming cut 7 bases from V and 8 bases from J; bases unmatched to any gene: 8. CDR3 length equals 13 residues. The CDR3 protein is CASTLGTGFGYTF. The CDR3 region has the DNA TGTGCCAGCACCTTGGGGACAGGGTTCGGCTACACCTTC.

This chain links TRBV7-2 with TRBJ2-7, with D perhaps matching TRBD2 (6 bases). V was pared by 3 bases and J by 9 bases, with 12 bases between. Germline loops: CDR1 SGHTA, CDR2 FQGNSA. The CDR3 contains 12 residues. The chain's CDR3 is CASSFRDSRQYF. For the CDR3, the DNA is TGTGCCAGCAGCTTCCGGGACTCTAGGCAGTACTTC.

This CDR3 is CASSNRDRDGYGYTF. The CDR3 DNA reads TGTGCCAGCAGTAACCGGGACAGGGATGGCTATGGCTACACCTTC. V usage is TRBV12-3 or TRBV12-4 and J usage is TRBJ1-2, with 9 bases identical to TRBD1. The trim removed 5 bases at V and 4 bases at J, leaving 8 bases unmatched. This CDR3 has 15 amino acids.

The rearrangement joins TRBV15 to TRBJ1-5; no definite D call. The germline gives CDR1 LNHNV, CDR2 YYDKDF (reference sequence). The CDR3 totals 13 residues. V lost 0 bases and J lost 7, with 7 bases in between. The DNA for the CDR3 is TGTGCCACCAGCAGAGATTACCGGCAGCCCCAGCATTTT. This gives the protein CATSRDYRQPQHF.

The chain has TRBV10-3 and TRBJ1-2; D gene unclear. Trimming removed 3 bases at V and 8 bases at J, with 16 bases between. This CDR3 has 14 residues. Germline V CDR1 and CDR2: ENHRY, SYGVKD. The CDR3 reads CAISDLSRLGGYTF. DNA for the CDR3: TGTGCCATCAGTGATTTGAGCAGGTTAGGAGGCTACACCTTC.

The chain couples TRBV20-1 to TRBJ2-1, with a weak D call TRBD2 (5 bases). The germline V and J ends were trimmed by 1 base and 0 bases, with 13 bases remaining between them. The CDR3 spans 16 residues. The V gene's germline CDR1 is DFQATT and CDR2 SNEGSKA (reference sequence). This chain's CDR3 is CSARGPDSSSYNEQFF. The CDR3 DNA reads as TGCAGTGCTAGAGGACCGGACTCTAGCTCCTACAATGAGCAGTTCTTC.

The chain joins TRBV7-6 to TRBJ2-3; TRBD2 might be the D (6 bases). V was shortened by 5 bases and J by 10 bases, with 19 bases between the two germline ends. The CDR3 is 14 amino acids. Germline V gives CDR1 SGHVS, CDR2 FNYEAQ. The CDR3 DNA is TGTGCCAGCAGCCCAGCGGACGGGGGTACGGCGCAGTATTTT. Translation: CASSPADGGTAQYF. Based on the CDR3 plus reference TRBV7-6 and TRBJ2-3, the full variable domain is GAGVSQSPRYKVTKRGQDVALRCDPISGHVSLYWYRQALGQGPEFLTYFNYEAQQDKSGLPNDRFSAERPEGSISTLTIQRTEQRDSAMYRCASSPADGGTAQYFGPGTRLTVL.

This clonotype was seen a few times. The rearrangement joins TRBV7-2 to TRBJ2-7; 7 bases align to TRBD2. This CDR3 has 16 amino acids. The trim removed 1 base at V and 3 bases at J, leaving 9 bases unmatched. From germline, CDR1 is SGHTA and CDR2 FQGNSA. The CDR3 sequence is CASSLVGGSQGYEQYF. CDR3 nucleotide sequence: TGTGCCAGCAGCTTAGTCGGCGGGAGCCAGGGCTACGAGCAGTACTTC. Together with reference TRBV7-2 and TRBJ2-7, the CDR3 gives the full variable domain: GAGVSQSPSNKVTEKGKDVELRCDPISGHTALYWYRQSLGQGLEFLIYFQGNSAPDKSGLPSDRFSAERTGGSVSTLTIQRTQQEDSAVYLCASSLVGGSQGYEQYFGPGTRLTVT.

The chain employs TRBV20-1 and TRBJ1-4; a possible D gene is TRBD1 (5 bases). From germline, CDR1 is DFQATT and CDR2 SNEGSKA (reference sequence). The CDR3 totals 13 residues. The ends were cut back, 6 bases at V and 8 bases at J, with 16 bases in the middle. The CDR3 region is CSALRGLREKLFF. CDR3 in DNA: TGCAGTGCCCTGAGGGGATTGCGGGAAAAACTGTTTTTT.

The V gene is TRBV12-3 or TRBV12-4, the J gene TRBJ2-7; D is undetermined. V was cut by 8 bases and J by 0 bases, with 14 bases left in between. The CDR3 runs to 14 residues. CDR3 residues: CASSDSGSSYEQYF. CDR3 coding DNA: TGTGCCAGCTCTGATTCGGGCAGCTCCTACGAGCAGTACTTC.

This sequence joins TRBV19 and TRBJ2-1; tentatively, D is TRBD2 (6 bases). Looked up from germline, CDR1 is LNHDA and CDR2 is SQIVND (reference sequence). V was shortened by 1 base and J by 8 bases, with 12 bases between the two germline ends. The length of the CDR3 is 14 residues. This chain's CDR3 is CASSIAGVGYEQFF. CDR3 coding DNA: TGTGCCAGTAGTATAGCGGGAGTCGGGTATGAGCAGTTCTTC.

The CDR3 protein is CASRTRMSYEQYF. The CDR3 coding sequence is TGTGCCAGCAGGACCCGGATGTCCTACGAGCAGTACTTC. This chain joins TRBV7-8 and TRBJ2-7; D uncertain. This CDR3 contains 13 residues. V was clipped by 6 bases and J by 1 base, with 10 bases between them. CDR1 is SGHVS, CDR2 FQNEAQ, per germline.

This clonotype was counted between two and nine times. The CDR3 region has the DNA TGTGCCAGTAGTATCAGGTCCGCGAGGGAGCAGTTCTTC. Its protein is CASSIRSAREQFF. This rearrangement joins TRBV19 to TRBJ2-1; unclear D gene. Germline V gene lookup returns CDR1 LNHDA and CDR2 SQIVND (reference sequence). The V end was cut by 3 bases, the J end by 10 bases, with 13 bases between. This CDR3 is built from 13 residues.

V is TRBV6-2 or TRBV6-3 and J is TRBJ2-2; D remains unclear. Germline V lookup: CDR1 MNHEY, CDR2 SVGEGT. The CDR3 loop spans 13 amino acids. The germline V and J ends were trimmed by 2 bases and 6 bases, with 7 bases remaining between them. For the CDR3, the DNA is TGTGCCAGCAGTTACGGGGTCCCCGGGGAGCTGTTTTTT. It codes for CASSYGVPGELFF.

In its sample, this clonotype was seen a few times. This chain links TRBV5-4 with TRBJ1-4; no clear D gene. CDR1 is SGHNT, CDR2 YYREEE, per germline (reference sequence). The CDR3 loop spans 13 amino acids. Deletions cut 2 bases from V and 0 bases from J, with 2 bases between. CDR3 in amino acids: CASSFATNEKLFF. The CDR3 region has the DNA TGTGCCAGCAGCTTCGCAACTAATGAAAAACTGTTTTTT.

In this sample, this clonotype turned up a few times. This chain joins TRBV6-6 and TRBJ2-1; TRBD1 matches 12 bases. CDR1 is MNHNY, CDR2 SVGAGI, per germline (reference sequence). J lost 7 bases, V lost 6 bases, and 4 bases had no gene match. This CDR3 is built from 14 residues. CDR3 sequence: CASRGQGAANEQFF. The CDR3 DNA reads as TGTGCCAGCAGGGGACAGGGGGCCGCTAATGAGCAGTTCTTC.

This clonotype occurred a few times. This sequence joins TRBV7-2 and TRBJ1-4; 7 bases align to TRBD1. In germline, CDR1 is SGHTA, CDR2 FQGNSA. The ends lost 5 bases at V and 7 bases at J; junction bases unmatched: 7. The length of the CDR3 is 14 residues. The CDR3 DNA is TGTGCCAGCAGCCTCGACAGGGTCAGTGAAAAACTGTTTTTT. Translating gives CASSLDRVSEKLFF.

In the case of this clonotype: A much larger clone lies one base from this, so it may be a read error. This chain connects TRBV7-2 to TRBJ1-2; possible D gene TRBD1, 6 bases. Germline V gives CDR1 SGHTA, CDR2 FQGNSA. The CDR3 runs to 15 residues. This chain's CDR3 is CASSLETVQGGGYNF. CDR3 coding DNA: TGTGCCAGCAGCTTAGAGACGGTACAGGGCGGTGGCTACAACTTC. The full variable domain, completed using reference TRBV7-2 and TRBJ1-2, is GAGVSQSPSNKVTEKGKDVELRCDPISGHTALYWYRQSLGQGLEFLIYFQGNSAPDKSGLPSDRFSAERTGGSVSTLTIQRTQQEDSAVYLCASSLETVQGGGYNFGSGTRLTVV.

This clonotype was found a few times. The chain couples TRBV29-1 to TRBJ2-6; possibly TRBD2 for D (6 bases). Trimming stripped 7 bases from V and 2 bases from J, with 12 bases between. The germline V gene encodes CDR1 SQVTM and CDR2 ANQGSEA. The CDR3 totals 14 residues. The CDR3 protein is CSAIGGTGANVLTF. DNA for the CDR3: TGCAGCGCAATCGGGGGAACTGGGGCCAACGTCCTGACTTTC.

V usage is TRBV7-9 and J usage is TRBJ2-1; D uncertain. V lost 3 bases and J lost 5, with 8 bases in between. CDR3 length: 13 amino acids. Germline CDR1 reads SEHNR; CDR2 reads FQNEAQ (reference sequence). The CDR3, as DNA: TGTGCCAGCAGCTTCGGGCTTCACAATGAGCAGTTCTTC. Residues: CASSFGLHNEQFF.

The chain couples TRBV7-9 to TRBJ1-2; 7 bases map to TRBD1. With 4 bases clipped from V and 3 bases from J, the junction kept 11 bases outside the gene matches. In germline, CDR1 is SEHNR, CDR2 FQNEAQ (reference sequence). The CDR3 has 16 residues. CDR3 DNA: TGTGCCAGCAGCTCTTACCGGGACAGACAATACTATGGCTACACCTTC. Translation gives CASSSYRDRQYYGYTF. Based on the CDR3 plus reference TRBV7-9 and TRBJ1-2, the full variable domain is DTGVSQNPRHKITKRGQNVTFRCDPISEHNRLYWYRQTLGQGPEFLTYFQNEAQLEKSRLLSDRFSAERPKGSFSTLEIQRTEQGDSAMYLCASSSYRDRQYYGYTFGSGTRLTVV.

The chain has TRBV27 and TRBJ1-4, with D possibly TRBD1 on 5 matching bases. Germline values: CDR1 MNHEY, CDR2 SMNVEV (reference sequence). This CDR3 is built from 13 residues. V lost 6 bases and J 4 bases, leaving 9 bases between the germline ends. The CDR3 region has the DNA TGTGCCAGCAGGGGGGGGAATAATGAAAAACTGTTTTTT. This gives the protein CASRGGNNEKLFF.

The chain uses TRBV20-1 and TRBJ2-1; a possible D gene is TRBD1 (6 bases). Deletions cut 5 bases from V and 4 bases from J, with 12 bases between. CDR1 is DFQATT and CDR2 is SNEGSKA in the germline V gene (reference sequence). The CDR3 runs to 13 residues. The CDR3 nucleotides read TGCAGTGCTGGATTAACAGGGTACAATGAGCAGTTCTTC. Protein: CSAGLTGYNEQFF.

This clonotype was observed once. The chain is built from TRBV28 and TRBJ1-2; D unresolved. The V and J ends lost 11 bases and 7 bases respectively, with 14 bases between them. The CDR3 covers 11 residues. The germline V gene encodes CDR1 MDHEN and CDR2 SYDVKM. CDR3 protein: CAHSRSSGYTF. The CDR3 DNA is TGTGCCCACTCAAGGAGTAGTGGCTACACCTTC.

This CDR3 is CASSLDTPELYSYNSPLHF. CDR3 nucleotide sequence: TGTGCCAGCAGCTTAGATACTCCCGAGTTGTACTCCTATAATTCACCCCTCCACTTT. The rearrangement joins TRBV11-2 to TRBJ1-6; no definite D call. In germline, CDR1 is SGHAT, CDR2 FQNNGV. The V end lost 0 bases, the J end lost 0 bases, and 15 bases lay between the germline ends. The CDR3 spans 19 residues.

The table lists this clonotype with a few counts. This chain links TRBV19 with TRBJ1-2; no firm D call. CDR3 length: 14 amino acids. Trimming shortened V by 4 bases and J by 2 bases, and 11 bases separated the two germline ends. CDR1 is LNHDA, CDR2 SQIVND, per germline (reference sequence). CDR3 bases: TGTGCCAGTAGTAAGGCAGGTTTCAACTATGGCTACACCTTC. Translated: CASSKAGFNYGYTF.